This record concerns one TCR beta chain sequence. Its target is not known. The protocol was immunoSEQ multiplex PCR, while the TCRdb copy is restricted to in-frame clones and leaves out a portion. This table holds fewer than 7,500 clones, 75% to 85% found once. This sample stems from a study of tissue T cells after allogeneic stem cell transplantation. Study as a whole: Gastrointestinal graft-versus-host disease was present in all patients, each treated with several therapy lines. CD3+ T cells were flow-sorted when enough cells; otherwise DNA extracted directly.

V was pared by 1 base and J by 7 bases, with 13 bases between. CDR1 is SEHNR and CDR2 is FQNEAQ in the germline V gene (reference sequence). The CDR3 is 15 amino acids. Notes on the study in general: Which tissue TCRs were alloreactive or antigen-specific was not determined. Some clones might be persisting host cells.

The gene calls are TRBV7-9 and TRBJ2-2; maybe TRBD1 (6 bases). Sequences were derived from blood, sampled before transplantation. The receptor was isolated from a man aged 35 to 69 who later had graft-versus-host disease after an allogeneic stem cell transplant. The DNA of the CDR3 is TGTGCCAGCAGCTTAGTACAGGGTTTTGGCGGGGAGCTGTTTTTT. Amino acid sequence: CASSLVQGFGGELFF.